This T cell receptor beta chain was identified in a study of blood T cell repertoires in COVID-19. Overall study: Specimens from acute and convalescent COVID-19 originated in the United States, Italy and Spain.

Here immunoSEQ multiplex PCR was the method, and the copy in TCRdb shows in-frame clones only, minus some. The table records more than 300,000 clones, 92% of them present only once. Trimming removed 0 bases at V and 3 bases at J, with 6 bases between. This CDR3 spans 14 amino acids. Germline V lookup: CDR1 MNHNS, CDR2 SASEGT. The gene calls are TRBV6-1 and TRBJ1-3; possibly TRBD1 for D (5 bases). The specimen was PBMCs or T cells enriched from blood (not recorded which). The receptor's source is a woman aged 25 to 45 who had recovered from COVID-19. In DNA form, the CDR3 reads TGTGCCAGCAGTGAAGCAGGGGTTGGAAACACCATATATTTT. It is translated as CASSEAGVGNTIYF.